This T cell receptor beta chain stems from a study of T-cell memory formation after mild COVID-19 (dated by TCRdb to the early 2020s). As for the study more broadly: Most TCR sequence clusters were specific to one of the two donors. In a couple of donors, T-cell clones that expanded and contracted after mild COVID-19 were tracked by sequencing TCRalpha and TCRbeta repertoires over time. Two young, previously healthy adult volunteers, one female and one male, were included in the cohort.

PBMCs were isolated by Ficoll-Paque density gradient centrifugation. The instrument given in TCRdb is Illumina NovaSeq 6000. TCRalpha and TCRbeta cDNA libraries were constructed by 5'RACE with constant-segment primers, with sample barcodes and unique molecular identifiers being introduced. Trizol reagent was used to extract RNA from every sample. Amplification of the libraries took two PCR steps, and the second step added a second sample barcode plus Illumina TruSeq adapters. Libraries were sequenced on an Illumina NovaSeq with 2 x 150 bp paired-end reads. On the authors' methods: With migec v1.2.7, reads were demultiplexed and then collapsed into UMI-guided consensus sequences. Using mixcr v2.1.11, the UMI consensuses were aligned to TRA and TRB V and J templates and assembled into clonotypes. A clonotype was counted as expanded or contracted only when both edgeR and NoisET called the clonotype significant, with the noise models trained on biological replicates. For edgeR calls, the cutoffs were a false discovery rate-adjusted p below 0.01 and a log2 fold-change threshold of 1. As an exploratory analysis of dynamics, max-normalized trajectories of the 1000 most abundant clonotypes were examined with PCA combined with hierarchical clustering. The CD4 or CD8 phenotype of responding clones was assigned using the separately sequenced CD4+ and CD8+ repertoires. TCRdb trimmed the raw reads at Q25, called clones with MiXCR and kept productive beta chains. Rows matching on CDR3 protein sequence are summarized as one entry with the most common DNA and genes. None of the V and J calls come from the authors' own analysis; TCRdb made them. This sample is represented by about 430,000 distinct CDR3 sequences; 24% of them were singletons. Together, the top ten hold about 8.7% of the sample.

The paper's findings and limits, for the study overall: SARS-CoV-2 specificity was not confirmed for the second-wave clones peaking on day 37. The study covered only a couple of mild cases, and larger cohorts including severe cases with pre-infection samples were considered necessary. Clones contracting from day 15 to 85 had balanced CD4/CD8 phenotypes, while a second wave expanding from day 15 to 37 was biased towards CD4+. Contracting CD4+ clones were found mainly in CM and EM memory subsets, while CD8+ clones were enriched in EMRA. Some responding clones were found in pre-infection memory, which suggests that pre-existing cross-reactive memory T cells took part in the SARS-CoV-2 response.

As concerns this clonotype: The antigen it binds to is not known. The germline gene is not matched at one end of the junction; a read error may be the cause.

This clonotype was obtained from an adult woman who had mild COVID-19 (a few samples of this study predate the infection). The sample titles of this study are shuffled in the database, so cell type and time point are left out; the donor was told from shared clones. The sequenced sample was PBMCs or a T cell subset sorted from them (not recorded which).

In nucleotides, the sequence is TGTGCCAGCGGTGACGAGCTTAACTATGGCTACACCTTC. This translates into CASGDELNYGYTF. The rearrangement combines TRBV2 with TRBJ1-2; the D gene identity is not certain. Inclusive of the bounding cysteine and phenylalanine, the CDR3 is 13 residues long. Only the CDR3 DNA is retained, 39 bases long and in frame from the first base. Looking up the germline V gene yields CDR1 SNHLY and CDR2 FYNNEI.